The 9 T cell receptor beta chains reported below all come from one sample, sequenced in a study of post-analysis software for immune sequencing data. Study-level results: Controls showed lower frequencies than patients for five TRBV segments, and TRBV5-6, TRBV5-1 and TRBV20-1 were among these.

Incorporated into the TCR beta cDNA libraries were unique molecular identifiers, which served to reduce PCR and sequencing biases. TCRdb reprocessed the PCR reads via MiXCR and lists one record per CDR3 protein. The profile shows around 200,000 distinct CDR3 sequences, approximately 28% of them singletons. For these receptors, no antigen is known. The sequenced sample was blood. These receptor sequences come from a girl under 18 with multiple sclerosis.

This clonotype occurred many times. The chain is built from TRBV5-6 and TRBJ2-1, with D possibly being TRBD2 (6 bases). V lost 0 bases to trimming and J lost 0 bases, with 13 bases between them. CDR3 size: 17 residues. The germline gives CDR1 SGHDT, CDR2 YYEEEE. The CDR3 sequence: CASSLAGLKSSYNEQFF. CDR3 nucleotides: TGTGCCAGCAGCTTGGCCGGACTAAAGAGCTCCTACAATGAGCAGTTCTTC.

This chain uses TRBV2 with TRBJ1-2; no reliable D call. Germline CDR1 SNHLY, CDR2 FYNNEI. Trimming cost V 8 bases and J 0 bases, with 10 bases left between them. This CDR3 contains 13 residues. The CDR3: CASSSRTNYGYTF. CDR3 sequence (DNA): TGTGCCAGCTCATCCAGAACTAACTATGGCTACACCTTC.

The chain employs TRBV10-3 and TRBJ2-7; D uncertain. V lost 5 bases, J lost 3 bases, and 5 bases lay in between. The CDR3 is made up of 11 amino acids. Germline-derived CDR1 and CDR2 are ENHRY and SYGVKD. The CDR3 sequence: CAISSRYEQYF. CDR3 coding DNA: TGTGCCATCAGTAGCCGCTACGAGCAGTACTTC.

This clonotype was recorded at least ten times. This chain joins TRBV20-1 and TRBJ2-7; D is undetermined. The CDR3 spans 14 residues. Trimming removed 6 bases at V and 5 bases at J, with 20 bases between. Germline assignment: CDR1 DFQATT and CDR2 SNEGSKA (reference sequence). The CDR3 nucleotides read TGCAGTGCCCTCCACCCCCATGCCCTTAACGAGCAGTACTTC. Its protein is CSALHPHALNEQYF.

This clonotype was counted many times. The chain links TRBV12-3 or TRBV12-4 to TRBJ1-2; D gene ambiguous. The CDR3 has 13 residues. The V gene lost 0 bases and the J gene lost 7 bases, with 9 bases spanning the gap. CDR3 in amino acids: CASSLARVSGYTF. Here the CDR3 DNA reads TGTGCCAGCAGTTTAGCCCGCGTAAGTGGCTACACCTTC.

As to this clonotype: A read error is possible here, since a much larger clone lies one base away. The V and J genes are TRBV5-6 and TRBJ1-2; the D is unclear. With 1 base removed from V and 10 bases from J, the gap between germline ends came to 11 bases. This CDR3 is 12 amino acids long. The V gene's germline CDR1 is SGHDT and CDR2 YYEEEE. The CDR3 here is CASSLSENDYTF. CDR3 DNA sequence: TGTGCCAGCAGCTTGAGTGAGAATGACTACACCTTC.

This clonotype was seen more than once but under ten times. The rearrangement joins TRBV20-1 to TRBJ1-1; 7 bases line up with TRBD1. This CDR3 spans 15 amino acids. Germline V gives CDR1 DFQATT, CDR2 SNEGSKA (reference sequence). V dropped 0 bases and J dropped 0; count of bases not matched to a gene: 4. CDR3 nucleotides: TGCAGTGCTAGAGACCCGACAGGGTTGAACACTGAAGCTTTCTTT. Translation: CSARDPTGLNTEAFF.

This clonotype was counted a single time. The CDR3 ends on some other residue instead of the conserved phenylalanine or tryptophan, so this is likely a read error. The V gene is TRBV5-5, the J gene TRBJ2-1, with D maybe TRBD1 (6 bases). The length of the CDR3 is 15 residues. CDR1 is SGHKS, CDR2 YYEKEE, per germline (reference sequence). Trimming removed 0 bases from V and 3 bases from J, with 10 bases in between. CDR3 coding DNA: TGTGCCAGCAGCTTGGTTACAGGGAGCTACAATGAGCAGTTCTTA. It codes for CASSLVTGSYNEQFL.

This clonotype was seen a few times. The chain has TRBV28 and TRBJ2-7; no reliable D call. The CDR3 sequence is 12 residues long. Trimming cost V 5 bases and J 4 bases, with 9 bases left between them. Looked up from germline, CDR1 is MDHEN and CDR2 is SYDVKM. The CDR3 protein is CASSAYKYEQYF. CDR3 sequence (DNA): TGTGCCAGCAGTGCGTATAAGTACGAGCAGTACTTC.